These T cell receptor beta chains were read from a single sample in a study of blood T cell repertoires in COVID-19. Measured with immunoSEQ multiplex PCR; TCRdb has only the in-frame clones, and not every one. The repertoire includes 200,000 to 250,000 clones, approximately 80% of them detected once, and 1.8% sits in the top ten. The sequencing input was PBMCs or T cells enriched from blood (not recorded which). Receptor source: a man in his sixties who had recovered from COVID-19. The CDR3 runs from the conserved cysteine through the conserved F or W. A D gene is named only where the DNA matches it firmly. Clone size appears in some rows only: once, few, many, or a class for an expanded clone.

>-|TRBJ1-5|-|TRBV12-3/TRBV12-4
TGTGCCAGCTCGTATAGCAATCAGCCCCAGCATTTT
CASSYSNQPQHF
>-|TRBJ1-1|-|TRBV30
TGTGCCTGGACCCTCCTGCAGGACACTGAAGCTTTCTTT
CAWTLLQDTEAFF
>-|TRBJ1-6|-|TRBV4-3
TGCGCCAGCAGCCAAGATAGCGCAGGACGAGGTTCACCCCTCCACTTT
CASSQDSAGRGSPLHF
>-|TRBJ2-5|TRBD2|TRBV7-9
TGTGCCAGCAGCTTACGGCGGGGGGGCATGGAGACCCAGTACTTC
CASSLRRGGMETQYF
>-|TRBJ1-5|-|TRBV19
TGTGCCAGTAGTATCGTCAGAAATCAGCCCCAGCATTTT
CASSIVRNQPQHF
>-|TRBJ1-4|TRBD1|TRBV18
TGTGCCAGCTCAGCAGACAGGGTGGCGACTAATGAAAAACTGTTTTTT
CASSADRVATNEKLFF
>-|TRBJ1-1|-|TRBV11-3
TGTGCCAGCGGAGTAGGCACTGAAGCTTTCTTT
CASGVGTEAFF
>-|TRBJ2-7|-|TRBV11-1
TGTGCCAGCGGCCCGACAACGCCCTCCTACGAGCAGTACTTC
CASGPTTPSYEQYF
>-|TRBJ1-6|-|TRBV10-2
TGCGCCAGCAGTACCCCAGGGTTGGGTTCACCCCTCCACTTT
CASSTPGLGSPLHF
>-|TRBJ1-5|-|TRBV30
TGTGCCTGGAGTGCAGGATTAAGCAATCAGCCCCAGCATTTT
CAWSAGLSNQPQHF
>once|TRBJ2-5|TRBD2|TRBV2
TGTGCCAGCAGTCCGGGGGGGAGTGAGGAGACCCAGTACTTC
CASSPGGSEETQYF
>once|TRBJ1-1|-|TRBV20-1
TGCAGTGCTAGGGCAGGGCTGATACCTTTCTTT
CSARAGLIPFF
>once|TRBJ1-1|-|TRBV30
TGTGCCTGGAGTACCCTGGGGGCGATGAACACTGAAGCTTTCTTT
CAWSTLGAMNTEAFF
>-|TRBJ2-3|TRBD2|TRBV3-1/TRBV3-2
TGTGCCAGCAGCCAAGACGGGGGACTAGCGGGGACCTACCTTCTGGCAGATACGCAGTATTTT
CASSQDGGLAGTYLLADTQYF
>-|TRBJ2-1|-|TRBV5-1
TGCGCCAGCAGCTTGCCGGGTCCCGACAATGAGCAGTTCTTC
CASSLPGPDNEQFF
>-|TRBJ1-4|TRBD1|TRBV5-1
TGCGCCAGCAGCTTGGCCACACTGACAGGGAGAGGCGAAAAACTGTTTTTT
CASSLATLTGRGEKLFF
>-|TRBJ1-5|TRBD1|TRBV4-1
TGCGCCAGCAGCCAAGTGCCGGGGCAGGGGGACAATCAGCCCCAGCATTTT
CASSQVPGQGDNQPQHF
>once|TRBJ2-7|TRBD2|TRBV3-1/TRBV3-2
TGTGCCAGCAGCCCCACGGGGGGACGAGCGAACGAGCAGTACTTC
CASSPTGGRANEQYF
>few|TRBJ1-1|-|TRBV30
TGTGCTCAGACAGGAAACACTGAAGCTTTCTTT
CAQTGNTEAFF
>-|TRBJ1-3|-|TRBV30
TGTGCCGGGACCTTGGCGGTAGGAAACACCATATATTTT
CAGTLAVGNTIYF
>-|TRBJ1-2|-|TRBV7-9
TGTGCCAGCAGCCCATTACAGGGTCGGGACTACACCTTC
CASSPLQGRDYTF
>-|TRBJ1-2|-|TRBV6-2/TRBV6-3
TGTGCCAGCAGTTACTCAGGCAGGGGCTCGTATGGCTACACCTTC
CASSYSGRGSYGYTF
>-|TRBJ1-1|-|TRBV7-9
TGTGCCAGCAGCCCTGTGGGGGGTCTGAACACTGAAGCTTTCTTT
CASSPVGGLNTEAFF
>once|TRBJ1-4|TRBD1|TRBV7-9
TGTGCCAGCACCTCCCGACAGGGTGGGAATGAAAAACTGTTTTTT
CASTSRQGGNEKLFF
>-|TRBJ2-5|-|TRBV5-4
TGTGCCAGCAGCTTGGGGGGCCGGCAAGAGACCCAGTACTTC
CASSLGGRQETQYF
>-|TRBJ1-2|-|TRBV30
TGTGCCTCCAAGGAATCCCGGGATAGTATGAATGGCTACACCTTC
CASKESRDSMNGYTF
>few|TRBJ1-5|TRBD1|TRBV28
TGTGCCAGCAGCTCCTTCAGGGGGATCAGCAATCAGCCCCAGCATTTT
CASSSFRGISNQPQHF
>-|TRBJ2-5|TRBD2|TRBV9
TGTGCCAGCAGCGTCACTAGCGGGGGCCTAGAGACCCAGTACTTC
CASSVTSGGLETQYF
>-|TRBJ1-4|TRBD1|TRBV7-9
TGTGCCAGCAGCTTAGTTCTGCTTGGGGACAGAAATGAAAAACTGTTTTTT
CASSLVLLGDRNEKLFF
>-|TRBJ2-1|-|TRBV18
TGTGCCAGCTCCCGAAACGACAGAAGTGAGCAGTTCTTC
CASSRNDRSEQFF
>-|TRBJ2-6|-|TRBV10-3
TGTGCCATCAGTGAAGCCAGGGCTGGGGCCAACGTCCTGACTTTC
CAISEARAGANVLTF
>-|TRBJ2-7|-|TRBV6-5
TGTGCCAGCAGTCTTGGTTACCTACGAGAACAGTACTTC
CASSLGYLREQYF
>-|TRBJ1-6|-|TRBV6-2/TRBV6-3
TGTGCCAGCAGTTACGCCGTTAAGGGGATCAATTCACCCCTCCACTTT
CASSYAVKGINSPLHF
>-|TRBJ2-4|-|TRBV4-3
TGCGCCAGCAGCCAAGACCTTGCGCGGGGTTTCAAAAACATTCAGTACTTC
CASSQDLARGFKNIQYF
>-|TRBJ2-7|TRBD1|TRBV6-2/TRBV6-3
TGTGCCAGCAGTTACTCGTGGGCACAGGGGGCGATCTACGAGCAGTACTTC
CASSYSWAQGAIYEQYF
>-|TRBJ2-7|TRBD1|TRBV29-1
TGCAGCCCAGACGGGACAGGGGGACTTGGGAACGAGCAGTACTTC
CSPDGTGGLGNEQYF
>-|TRBJ2-3|-|TRBV7-9
TGTGCCAGCGCGAGGGGGGGAGGCTCAGATACGCAGTATTTT
CASARGGGSDTQYF
>-|TRBJ2-7|-|TRBV7-9
TGTGCCACCGCACCGAGCTCCTACGAGCAGTACTTC
CATAPSSYEQYF
>once|TRBJ2-5|-|TRBV5-1
TGCGCCAGCAGCTTGGGGGGGCCAGAGACCCAGTACTTC
CASSLGGPETQYF
>-|TRBJ1-1|-|TRBV11-2
TGTGCCAGCAGCTTAGTGGGAGGTTCAGCTTTCTTT
CASSLVGGSAFF
>few|TRBJ2-7|-|TRBV7-9
TGTGCCAGCAGCCTATCGGGACATATCTCCTACGAGCAGTACTTC
CASSLSGHISYEQYF
>-|TRBJ2-5|-|TRBV11-3
TGTGCCAGCAGCTTAGACGGTGCCGTGGCCCAGTACTTC
CASSLDGAVAQYF
>-|TRBJ2-5|TRBD1|TRBV29-1
TGCAGCGCTTCGACAGGGGCCATCCAAGAGACCCAGTACTTC
CSASTGAIQETQYF